Following are 2 T cell receptor beta chains from one sample sequenced in a study of cytotoxic CD8 clonotypes in ibrutinib-treated CLL. Using immunoSEQ multiplex PCR, the repertoire was profiled, and TCRdb retains in-frame clones only, with some absent. The data hold about 310,000 clones, with around four fifths observed a single time. This material consisted of PBMCs, taken before ibrutinib treatment. These receptors all come from a human donor with chronic lymphocytic leukemia.

This clone was observed a handful of times. This rearrangement joins TRBV5-1 to TRBJ2-3, with D uncertain. Germline CDR1 and CDR2: SGHRS and YFSETQ. V was cut by 5 bases and J by 2 bases, with 9 bases left in between. The CDR3 contains 13 residues. CDR3 nucleotide sequence: TGCGCCAGCAGTCCCCAAGACACAGATACGCAGTATTTT. It encodes CASSPQDTDTQYF.

This chain connects TRBV4-1 to TRBJ2-7; 9 bases are shared with TRBD1. V trimming: 6 bases; J trimming: 6 bases; junction bases outside the gene matches: 9. This CDR3 has 14 amino acids. The germline V gene has CDR1 MGHRA and CDR2 YSYEKL. CDR3 amino acids: CASSIVQGASEQYF. The CDR3 coding sequence is TGCGCCAGCAGTATAGTACAGGGGGCCAGCGAGCAGTACTTC.